A single sample is the source of the 21 T cell receptor beta chains below, sequenced in a study of ipilimumab plus nivolumab after autologous stem cell transplantation. TCRdb's table, derived via immunoSEQ multiplex PCR, lists solely in-frame clones and lacks some. This sample yields about 15,000 clones, of which more than 60% are seen a single time; 35% to 45% belongs to the top ten. The sequenced sample was PBMCs, obtained in a trial of ipilimumab plus nivolumab as post-transplant consolidation. Every receptor here comes from a male donor with diffuse large B-cell lymphoma.

In its sample, this clone was seen a few times. V usage is TRBV4-1 and J usage is TRBJ2-4; D not certain. Germline CDR1 and CDR2: MGHRA and YSYEKL. Trimming cost V 0 bases and J 8 bases, with 11 bases left between them. CDR3 size: 14 residues. CDR3 in amino acids: CASSQDPPRDIQYF. Here the CDR3 DNA reads TGCGCCAGCAGCCAAGACCCTCCAAGGGACATTCAGTACTTC.

The chain joins TRBV6-4 to TRBJ2-5; 9 bases are shared with TRBD2. Germline V CDR1 and CDR2: MRHNA, SNTAGT. The CDR3 loop spans 15 amino acids. After removal of 5 bases from V and 3 bases from J, the junction contained 7 bases not matched to a gene. As DNA, the CDR3 is TGTGCCAGCAGTCACCTGACTAGCGGAAAAGAGACCCAGTACTTC. Its protein product is CASSHLTSGKETQYF.

The chain is built from TRBV5-1 and TRBJ2-5; D might be TRBD1 or TRBD2, each matching 5 bases. CDR1 is SGHRS and CDR2 is YFSETQ in the germline V gene. Trimming stripped 4 bases from V and 2 bases from J, with 12 bases between. This CDR3 has 14 amino acids. CDR3 nucleotides: TGCGCCAGCAGCCTTGGGACGGATCAAGAGACCCAGTACTTC. Translated, it gives CASSLGTDQETQYF.

The rearrangement links TRBV27 to TRBJ1-2, with a tentative D call TRBD1 (6 bases). V gave up 6 bases and J gave up 8 bases, with 25 bases separating them. Germline V lookup: CDR1 MNHEY, CDR2 SMNVEV (reference sequence). The CDR3 is made up of 16 amino acids. The CDR3: CASSLYVGGRVYGYTF. Written as DNA, the CDR3 is TGTGCCAGCAGCCTTTATGTGGGGGGGCGAGTCTACGGCTACACCTTC.

V is TRBV7-6 and J is TRBJ1-2, with TRBD1 matching 9 bases. Per germline, CDR1 SGHVS and CDR2 FNYEAQ. The CDR3 has 14 residues. J gave up 4 bases and V 1 base, and 1 base lay outside the gene matches. The DNA for the CDR3 is TGTGCCAGCAGCTTAGAGGACAGGGGCTATGGCTACACCTTC. This translates into CASSLEDRGYGYTF.

V is TRBV7-2 and J is TRBJ1-6, with 9 bases that match TRBD1. With 5 bases clipped from V and 7 bases from J, the junction kept 3 bases outside the gene matches. This CDR3 has 14 amino acids. Germline V lookup: CDR1 SGHTA, CDR2 FQGNSA. CDR3 amino acids: CASSNRGQNSPLHF. CDR3 sequence (DNA): TGTGCCAGCAGCAACAGGGGGCAAAATTCACCCCTCCACTTT. The entire variable domain, with the rest obtained from reference TRBV7-2 and TRBJ1-6, is as follows: GAGVSQSPSNKVTEKGKDVELRCDPISGHTALYWYRQSLGQGLEFLIYFQGNSAPDKSGLPSDRFSAERTGGSVSTLTIQRTQQEDSAVYLCASSNRGQNSPLHFGNGTRLTVT.

This sequence joins TRBV5-4 and TRBJ2-1; possibly TRBD1 or TRBD2 for D (5 bases each). Germline V gives CDR1 SGHNT, CDR2 YYREEE (reference sequence). V was trimmed by 0 bases and J by 0 bases, leaving 13 bases between them. The CDR3 consists of 17 residues. The CDR3 DNA reads as TGTGCCAGCAGCTTGGATCCAGGGAGTAGCTCCTACAATGAGCAGTTCTTC. This codes for CASSLDPGSSSYNEQFF.

The chain combines TRBV28 with TRBJ2-3; no clear D gene. CDR1 and CDR2 from the germline V gene are MDHEN and SYDVKM. This CDR3 is 15 amino acids long. V was shortened by 5 bases and J by 0 bases, with 12 bases between the two germline ends. The CDR3 spells CASSESFPSTDTQYF. DNA for the CDR3: TGTGCCAGCAGTGAGTCTTTTCCTAGCACAGATACGCAGTATTTT.

The chain couples TRBV5-1 to TRBJ2-1; 7 bases are a match to TRBD1. This CDR3 contains 13 residues. Germline lookup yields CDR1 SGHRS and CDR2 YFSETQ. V lost 4 bases, J lost 4 bases, and 2 bases stayed unmatched. DNA of the CDR3: TGCGCCAGCAGCGGGACAGAGTACAATGAGCAGTTCTTC. It specifies CASSGTEYNEQFF.

This rearrangement joins TRBV13 to TRBJ2-1; a weak D match, TRBD1 (7 bases). Germline CDR1 reads PRHDT; CDR2 reads FYEKMQ (reference sequence). V gave up 0 bases and J gave up 4 bases, with 10 bases separating them. The CDR3 sequence is 15 residues long. CDR3 coding DNA: TGTGCCAGCAGCTTAGGACAGGGGAGGTACAATGAGCAGTTCTTC. This encodes CASSLGQGRYNEQFF.

The chain employs TRBV5-4 and TRBJ2-2; D is unresolved. Trimming left V 5 bases short and J 1 base short, with 9 bases between. Germline lookup yields CDR1 SGHNT and CDR2 YYREEE (reference sequence). The CDR3 sequence is 14 residues long. DNA for the CDR3: TGTGCCAGCAGAAGTGGGGTGAACACCGGGGAGCTGTTTTTT. Amino acids: CASRSGVNTGELFF.

In this sample, this clone turned up once. The chain couples TRBV28 to TRBJ2-1, with TRBD1 matching over 8 bases. The CDR3 covers 14 residues. Germline assignment: CDR1 MDHEN and CDR2 SYDVKM. J lost 3 bases, V lost 7 bases, and 5 bases had no gene match. The CDR3 DNA is TGTGCCAGCAACGACAGGGGAGTCTACAATGAGCAGTTCTTC. As protein: CASNDRGVYNEQFF.

The chain links TRBV5-1 to TRBJ2-3, with a weak D call TRBD2 (6 bases). Trimming stripped 4 bases from V and 6 bases from J, with 18 bases between. The length of the CDR3 is 15 residues. CDR1 and CDR2 (germline): SGHRS, YFSETQ. The CDR3 DNA sequence: TGCGCCAGCAGCAATGAAGACGGGAGTGTGGATACGCAGTATTTT. Amino acids: CASSNEDGSVDTQYF.

This chain connects TRBV4-2 to TRBJ2-3; 8 bases map to TRBD2. In germline, CDR1 is LGHNA, CDR2 YNFKEQ. V was clipped by 0 bases and J by 3 bases; unmatched bases: 2. The CDR3 loop spans 15 amino acids. The CDR3 loop reads CASSQDTGGTDTQYF. The CDR3 bases are TGTGCCAGCAGCCAAGATACGGGAGGGACAGATACGCAGTATTTT.

There are a few counts of this clone. V gene TRBV5-1 combines with J gene TRBJ2-5, with TRBD1 matching over 12 bases. V shed 4 bases and J 5 bases; nucleotides not matched to a gene: 6. Germline values: CDR1 SGHRS, CDR2 YFSETQ. The CDR3 is made up of 15 amino acids. The CDR3 DNA reads as TGCGCCAGCAGCCGGGACAGGGGGCTTTATGAGACCCAGTACTTC. Translated: CASSRDRGLYETQYF.

The chain employs TRBV29-1 and TRBJ2-5; D is undetermined. This CDR3 is 13 amino acids long. V was cut by 2 bases and J by 2 bases, with 9 bases left in between. Germline V lookup: CDR1 SQVTM, CDR2 ANQGSEA. CDR3 nucleotides: TGCAGCGTTGAAAGGGTCTTACAAGAGACCCAGTACTTC. It encodes CSVERVLQETQYF.

This clone was counted a single time. The chain employs TRBV5-4 and TRBJ1-3; unclear D gene. The CDR3 is made up of 14 amino acids. Per germline, CDR1 SGHNT and CDR2 YYREEE (reference sequence). Trimming stripped 4 bases from V and 4 bases from J, with 12 bases between. This CDR3 reads CASSSGVRGNTIYF. DNA of the CDR3: TGTGCCAGCAGCAGTGGGGTACGGGGAAACACCATATATTTT.

The rearrangement links TRBV4-1 to TRBJ2-7; D possibly matches TRBD1 or TRBD2 (5 bases each). Germline loops: CDR1 MGHRA, CDR2 YSYEKL. V gave up 4 bases and J gave up 6 bases, with 13 bases separating them. CDR3 length: 13 residues. In DNA, the CDR3 is TGCGCCAGCAGCCCAGGGAGATCGGGCGAGCAGTACTTC. It is translated as CASSPGRSGEQYF.

The rearrangement uses TRBV28 and TRBJ1-1; 7 nucleotides match TRBD1. V was pared by 6 bases and J by 0 bases, with 4 bases of the junction left unmatched. The CDR3 is made up of 14 amino acids. The germline V gene encodes CDR1 MDHEN and CDR2 SYDVKM. CDR3 nucleotides: TGTGCCAGCAGGGGGGGACAGTTGAACACTGAAGCTTTCTTT. It specifies CASRGGQLNTEAFF.

This sequence joins TRBV5-1 and TRBJ2-1; 7 bases fit TRBD2. Unmatched junction bases numbered 12, after V lost 0 bases and J lost 6 bases. The CDR3 runs 17 residues. CDR1 is SGHRS and CDR2 is YFSETQ in the germline V gene. For the CDR3, the DNA is TGCGCCAGCAGCTTGGTAGCTTCGCCTAGCGGCAGCAATGAGCAGTTCTTC. It codes for CASSLVASPSGSNEQFF.

Only a few counts were recorded for this clone. The gene calls are TRBV6-1 and TRBJ1-6, with D maybe TRBD1 (5 bases). Germline V gene sequence: CDR1 MNHNS, CDR2 SASEGT. This CDR3 comprises 15 residues. V was clipped by 2 bases and J by 9 bases, with 14 bases between them. Here the CDR3 DNA reads TGTGCCAGCAGTGAATGGGGGGGGACCGGTTCACCCCTCCACTTT. It yields the protein CASSEWGGTGSPLHF.